Listed here is a single T cell receptor (beta chain). Its antigen is not known. Some clones are missing from TCRdb's copy, which holds only in-frame ones; the method was immunoSEQ multiplex PCR. In the table there are some 800,000 clones, around 92% of which are singletons. Germline loops: CDR1 MNHEY, CDR2 SMNVEV (reference sequence). CDR3 length: 13 residues. Trimming stripped 4 bases from V and 5 bases from J, with 11 bases between. The sample comes from a study of shared clonotypes between healthy human individuals. Study-wide results and limits: About 5% was the fraction of naive CD4 clonotypes found shared across a few donors. Larger richness was generally estimated for naive than memory subsets.

The naive CD8 subset, CD45RO-negative cells positively selected for CCR7, excluded terminally differentiated effector memory CD45RA+ cells. Donors were healthy HIV-negative adults without recent acute infections or vaccinations. Among the donors, all were Caucasian adults who lived in Nashville, Tennessee. The TCR sequence derives from a young man in good health. Material for sequencing was naive CD8+ T cells sorted from blood. This rearrangement joins TRBV27 to TRBJ2-5; D is perhaps TRBD2 (5 bases). CDR3 bases: TGTGCCAGCAGTTACGGGGTGGGGGAGACCCAGTACTTC. This sequence encodes CASSYGVGETQYF.